This T cell receptor beta chain was documented in a study of post-analysis software for immune sequencing data (dated by TCRdb to between 2015 and 2017). Background on the whole study: The recorded disease courses included relapsing-remitting, secondary progressive and progressive-relapsing multiple sclerosis, and some patients had no subtype annotation. The multiple sclerosis patient repertoires were compared with 11 previously published healthy control repertoires from donors aged about 6 to 26 years. A subset of samples was prepared in parallel using single-end sample barcoding, then pooled and co-amplified after Illumina adapter ligation. Study-level results and caveats: The multiple sclerosis patient group was slightly younger than the control group. Patients showed significantly higher frequencies than controls for roughly five TRBV segments, among them TRBV5-6, TRBV5-1 and TRBV20-1. Significantly lower normalized Chao1 diversity was found in multiple sclerosis patients than in controls, suggesting substantial peripheral T-cell clonal expansion. Direct clustering with F measure revealed strong co-clustering of samples prepared in the same batch, which led to a batch-effect correction.

From a lookup of the germline V gene, CDR1 and CDR2 are SNHLY and FYNNEI. V is clipped by 7 bases and J by 7 bases, and the sequence between their germline boundaries is 14 bases long. CDR3 length: 13 amino acids, cysteine to phenylalanine. Only the CDR3 DNA is retained, 39 bases long and in frame from the first base. To demonstrate the VDJtools post-analysis software, TCR beta repertoires were profiled from the peripheral blood of about 13 young patients with multiple sclerosis. The multiple sclerosis patients were children and adolescents ranging in age from 6 to 15 years. Library creation used PCR. Sequencing was carried out with an Illumina HiSeq 2500. To reduce PCR and sequencing biases, unique molecular identifiers were incorporated into the TCR beta cDNA libraries. Per 1 to 10 million input T cells, approximately 500,000 cDNA molecules were obtained, such that each molecule approximated one T cell. The same protocol used for the earlier healthy control dataset was applied to prepare and sequence the patient libraries. Samples belonging to the same batch were prepared together, multiplexed and sequenced on a shared HiSeq lane. The published analysis was carried out like this. MIGEC was used to process the raw barcoded reads, and molecular identifier groups with only a single read were discarded before consensus assembly and CDR3 extraction. Clonotype tables were post-analysed with VDJtools, and diversity was normalized by down-sampling all datasets to the smallest sample size. Repertoire overlap clustering matched CDR3 amino acid but not nucleotide sequences to correct batch-related cross-sample contamination. TCRdb reanalyzed the raw reads on its own, using fastp at Q25 for trimming and MiXCR for clone calling, and kept in-frame beta chains. Rows with a matching CDR3 protein are joined into one entry that keeps the most common DNA and genes. The V and J calls come from TCRdb's annotation, not from the publication. Across this sample there are over 300,000 distinct CDR3 sequences, with approximately 33% seen only once. 10% to 15% of the sample lies in the top ten.

Regarding this clonotype: Its specific antigen is unknown. Base-call qualities are not available, and no considerably larger clone is one nucleotide away.

The chain employs TRBV2 and TRBJ2-1, with no reliable assignment of the D segment. The sample taken for sequencing was blood. This TCR derives from a girl between 5 and 17 years old with multiple sclerosis. CDR3 sequence: CASTASIRNEQFF. The DNA sequence is TGTGCCAGCACCGCCTCAATCAGGAATGAGCAGTTCTTC.